A single sample is the source of the 10 T cell receptor beta chains below, sequenced in a study of T-cell reconstitution after alpha-beta-depleted transplantation in children. A TCRbeta library incorporating unique molecular identifiers was prepared. Each CDR3 protein gets one entry after TCRdb re-called the PCR reads with MiXCR. The sample includes about 260,000 distinct CDR3 sequences, roughly 7.7% seen only once; the top ten take 6.3%. The starting material was PBMCs, mostly from graft donor cells, obtained 180 days after TCRalphabeta/CD19-depleted stem cell transplant. These receptors were taken from a male patient younger than 18 who had a stem cell transplant for acute lymphoblastic leukemia, so the T cells may come from the graft donor.

The rearrangement uses TRBV18 and TRBJ1-5, with unresolved D. The germline V and J ends were trimmed by 6 bases and 0 bases, with 9 bases remaining between them. CDR3 length: 14 amino acids. Germline V gene lookup returns CDR1 KGHSH and CDR2 LQKENI. The CDR3 DNA reads as TGTGCCAGCTCTACCGCTGTTAGCAATCAGCCCCAGCATTTT. The encoded protein is CASSTAVSNQPQHF.

This clonotype occurred many times. The V gene is TRBV20-1, the J gene TRBJ2-7, with D uncertain. The germline CDR1 and CDR2 sequences are DFQATT and SNEGSKA (reference sequence). Trimming pared 1 base from V and 3 bases from J, leaving 7 bases between. The CDR3 length is 12 residues. The CDR3 loop is CSARGRNYEQYF. The CDR3 nucleotides are TGCAGTGCTAGAGGCAGGAACTACGAGCAGTACTTC.

This clonotype was counted at least ten times. The chain has TRBV9 and TRBJ2-5; no clear D. Trimming took 1 base from V and 0 from J, leaving 16 bases between them. This CDR3 comprises 17 residues. Germline lookup yields CDR1 SGDLS and CDR2 YYNGEE. The CDR3 DNA sequence: TGTGCCAGCAGCGTAAGTCCCGGGCAGATCTACCAAGAGACCCAGTACTTC. Translated, it gives CASSVSPGQIYQETQYF.

At least ten counts were recorded for this clonotype. This sequence joins TRBV7-9 and TRBJ2-7; weak D call: TRBD1 (6 bases). V lost 5 bases and J lost 2, with 19 bases in between. Germline CDR1 is SEHNR and CDR2 is FQNEAQ (reference sequence). The CDR3 sequence is 16 residues long. The DNA of the CDR3 is TGTGCCAGCAGCATAAGAGTTGGGACAATCGCCTACGAGCAGTACTTC. Its translation is CASSIRVGTIAYEQYF.

This clonotype was recorded at least ten times. This chain links TRBV6-5 with TRBJ2-1; 8 nucleotides agree with TRBD2. The CDR3 spans 16 residues. Germline V gene data show CDR1 as MNHEY and CDR2 as SVGAGI. Losses at the gene ends were 5 bases for V and 3 bases for J; bases not matched to a gene: 9. In DNA, the CDR3 is TGTGCCAGCAGTACATTAGCGGGGACCTTCTACAATGAGCAGTTCTTC. Translating it yields CASSTLAGTFYNEQFF.

In its sample, this clonotype was seen many times. The chain employs TRBV20-1 and TRBJ2-3, with no clear D. CDR1 DFQATT and CDR2 SNEGSKA come from the germline V gene (reference sequence). The CDR3 covers 15 residues. Trimming removed 0 bases at V and 2 bases at J, with 12 bases between. CDR3 protein: CSARDFGRSTDTQYF. The CDR3 DNA sequence: TGCAGTGCTAGAGATTTTGGGCGGTCCACAGATACGCAGTATTTT.

There are many counts of this clonotype. The CDR3 DNA follows: TGTGCCAGCAGCTTAGGGCAGGCAGATACGCAGTATTTT. As protein: CASSLGQADTQYF. The V gene is TRBV7-9, the J gene TRBJ2-3, with D unresolved. From germline, CDR1 is SEHNR and CDR2 FQNEAQ (reference sequence). CDR3 length: 13 amino acids. V was shortened by 1 base and J by 4 bases, with 6 bases between the two germline ends.

The table lists this clonotype with many counts. The CDR3 protein is CSARGVGEGTEAFF. In DNA, the CDR3 is TGCAGTGCTAGAGGCGTAGGGGAGGGCACTGAAGCTTTCTTT. This sequence joins TRBV20-1 and TRBJ1-1, with D possibly being TRBD1 (5 bases). From germline, CDR1 is DFQATT and CDR2 SNEGSKA (reference sequence). Trimming pared 1 base from V and 4 bases from J, leaving 13 bases between. This CDR3 is 14 amino acids long.

This clonotype was found many times. The gene calls are TRBV9 and TRBJ1-2, with D possibly matching TRBD1 (5 bases). Between the trimmed V and J ends, which lost 0 bases and 5 bases, there was a span of 11 bases. Germline assignment: CDR1 SGDLS and CDR2 YYNGEE. This CDR3 spans 14 amino acids. CDR3 region: CASSVGGEVYGYTF. In DNA form, the CDR3 reads TGTGCCAGCAGCGTAGGAGGGGAGGTTTATGGCTACACCTTC.

This clonotype was picked up many times. This chain uses TRBV12-3 or TRBV12-4 with TRBJ2-7; maybe TRBD1 (6 bases). V was trimmed by 4 bases and J by 0 bases, leaving 10 bases between them. This CDR3 contains 14 residues. This CDR3 is CASSSTGISYEQYF. The CDR3 region has the DNA TGTGCCAGCAGTTCTACAGGGATCTCCTACGAGCAGTACTTC.